This TCR beta chain was identified during a study of radiation and T cells in renal cell carcinoma. Overall study results and limits: Top tumor clonotypes rose in blood 2 weeks post-radiation, then contracted.

Indicated time point: blood 4 weeks post-SBRT, at nephrectomy. The treatment: 15 Gy SBRT to primary tumor, nephrectomy 4 weeks later. Nephrectomy followed 15 Gy stereotactic body radiation by 4 weeks. The tumor was a clear cell renal cell carcinoma. CDR1 and CDR2 (germline): LNHDA, SQIVND (reference sequence). V was shortened by 1 base and J by 5 bases, with 6 bases between the two germline ends. The CDR3 runs 13 residues. This clone appeared once. Its antigen is as yet unknown. Generated by immunoSEQ multiplex PCR, the TCRdb table keeps only in-frame clones and is missing some. The sample contains 140,000 to 150,000 clones, roughly 90% of which appear only once.

The V gene is TRBV19, the J gene TRBJ1-5; D is ambiguous. The clonotype comes from a woman in her fifties or sixties with renal cell carcinoma. Sequenced material: blood, taken from a patient whose treatment included radiotherapy and nephrectomy. The CDR3 region has the DNA TGTGCCAGTAGTATAGCACAGTATCAGCCCCAGCATTTT. Translation: CASSIAQYQPQHF.